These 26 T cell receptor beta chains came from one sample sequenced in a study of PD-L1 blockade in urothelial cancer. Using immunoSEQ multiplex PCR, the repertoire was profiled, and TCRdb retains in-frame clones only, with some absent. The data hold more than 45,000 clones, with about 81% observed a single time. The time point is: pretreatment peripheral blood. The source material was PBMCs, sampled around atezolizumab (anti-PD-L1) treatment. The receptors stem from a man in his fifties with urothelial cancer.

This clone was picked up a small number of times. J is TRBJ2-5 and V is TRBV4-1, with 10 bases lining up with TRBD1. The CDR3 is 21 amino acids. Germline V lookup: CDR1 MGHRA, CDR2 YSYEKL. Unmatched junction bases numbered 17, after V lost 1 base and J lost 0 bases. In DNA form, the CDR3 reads TGCGCCAGCAGCCAAGGGACAGGGGGACTCTTGGGCCACTCCAACCAAGAGACCCAGTACTTC. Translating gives CASSQGTGGLLGHSNQETQYF.

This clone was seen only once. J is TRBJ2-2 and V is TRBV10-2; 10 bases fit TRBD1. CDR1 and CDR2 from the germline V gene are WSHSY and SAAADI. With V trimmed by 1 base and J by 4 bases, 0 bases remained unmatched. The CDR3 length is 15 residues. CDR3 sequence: CASSEWTGGTGELFF. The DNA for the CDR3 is TGCGCCAGCAGTGAGTGGACAGGGGGCACCGGGGAGCTGTTTTTT.

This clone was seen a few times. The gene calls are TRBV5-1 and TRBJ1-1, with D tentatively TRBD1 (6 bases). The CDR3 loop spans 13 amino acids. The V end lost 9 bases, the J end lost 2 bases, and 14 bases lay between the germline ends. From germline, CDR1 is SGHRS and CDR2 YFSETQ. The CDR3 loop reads CATKRTVNTEAFF. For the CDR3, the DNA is TGCGCCACCAAGAGGACAGTCAACACTGAAGCTTTCTTT.

The CDR3 loop reads CASSKLRGYTEAFF. CDR3 nucleotides: TGTGCCAGCAGTAAACTCAGGGGTTACACTGAAGCTTTCTTT. The gene calls are TRBV2 and TRBJ1-1; possible D gene TRBD1, 6 bases. V was trimmed by 5 bases and J by 3 bases, leaving 13 bases between them. This CDR3 has 14 residues. CDR1 is SNHLY, CDR2 FYNNEI, per germline.

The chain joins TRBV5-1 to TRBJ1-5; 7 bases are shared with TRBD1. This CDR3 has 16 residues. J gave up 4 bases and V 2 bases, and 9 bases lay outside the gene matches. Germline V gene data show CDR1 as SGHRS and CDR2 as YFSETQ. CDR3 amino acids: CASSLGGLHQNQPQHF. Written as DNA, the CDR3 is TGCGCCAGCAGCTTAGGGGGCCTACACCAAAATCAGCCCCAGCATTTT.

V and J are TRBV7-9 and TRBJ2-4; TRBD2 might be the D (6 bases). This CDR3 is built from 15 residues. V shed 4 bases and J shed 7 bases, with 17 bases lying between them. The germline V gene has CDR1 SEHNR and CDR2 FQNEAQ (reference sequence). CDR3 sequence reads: CASSSGRGVRNIQYF. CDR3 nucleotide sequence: TGTGCCAGCAGCTCAGGGCGCGGGGTTCGGAACATTCAGTACTTC. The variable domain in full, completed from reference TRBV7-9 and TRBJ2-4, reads DTGVSQNPRHKITKRGQNVTFRCDPISEHNRLYWYRQTLGQGPEFLTYFQNEAQLEKSRLLSDRFSAERPKGSFSTLEIQRTEQGDSAMYLCASSSGRGVRNIQYFGAGTRLSVL.

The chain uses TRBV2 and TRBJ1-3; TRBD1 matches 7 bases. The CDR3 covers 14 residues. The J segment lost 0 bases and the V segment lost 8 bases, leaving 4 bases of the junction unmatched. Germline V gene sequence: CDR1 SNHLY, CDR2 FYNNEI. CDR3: CASRGQLSGNTIYF. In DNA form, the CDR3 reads TGTGCCAGCCGGGGACAGCTCTCTGGAAACACCATATATTTT.

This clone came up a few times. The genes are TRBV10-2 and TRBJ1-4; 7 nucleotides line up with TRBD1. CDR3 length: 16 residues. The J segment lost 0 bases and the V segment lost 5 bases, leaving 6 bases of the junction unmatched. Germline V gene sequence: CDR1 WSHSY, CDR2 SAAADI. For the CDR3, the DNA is TGCGCCAGCAGTCTAGGACAGGCCTCAACTAATGAAAAACTGTTTTTT. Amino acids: CASSLGQASTNEKLFF.

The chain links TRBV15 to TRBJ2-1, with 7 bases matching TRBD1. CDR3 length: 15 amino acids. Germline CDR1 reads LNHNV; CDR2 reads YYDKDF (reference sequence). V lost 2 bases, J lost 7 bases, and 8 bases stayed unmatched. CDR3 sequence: CATSRSRGGLNEQFF. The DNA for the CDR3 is TGTGCCACCAGCAGAAGTCGAGGGGGCTTAAATGAGCAGTTCTTC.

As DNA, the CDR3 is TGTGCCAGCAGCTTGTCCGGTTCCGGGATGAGAGAAGCTTTCTTT. Translation: CASSLSGSGMREAFF. The chain is built from TRBV5-4 and TRBJ1-1, with D hard to call. The CDR3 runs to 15 residues. CDR1 and CDR2 from the germline V gene are SGHNT and YYREEE (reference sequence). V was cut by 1 base and J by 8 bases, with 18 bases left in between.

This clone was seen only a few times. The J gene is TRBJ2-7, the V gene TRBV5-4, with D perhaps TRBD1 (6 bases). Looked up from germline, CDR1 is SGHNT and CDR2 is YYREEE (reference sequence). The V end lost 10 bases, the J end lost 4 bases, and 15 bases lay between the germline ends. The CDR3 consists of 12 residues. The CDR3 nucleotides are TGTGCCTATTCCCGGGACACTTACGAGCAGTACTTC. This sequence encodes CAYSRDTYEQYF.

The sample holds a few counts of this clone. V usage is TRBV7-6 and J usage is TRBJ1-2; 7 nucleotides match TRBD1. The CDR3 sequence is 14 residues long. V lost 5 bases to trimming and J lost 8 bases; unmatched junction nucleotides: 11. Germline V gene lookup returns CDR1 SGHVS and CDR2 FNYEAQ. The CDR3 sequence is CASSLGTEMSGYTF. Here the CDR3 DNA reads TGTGCCAGCAGCCTCGGGACAGAAATGTCGGGCTACACCTTC.

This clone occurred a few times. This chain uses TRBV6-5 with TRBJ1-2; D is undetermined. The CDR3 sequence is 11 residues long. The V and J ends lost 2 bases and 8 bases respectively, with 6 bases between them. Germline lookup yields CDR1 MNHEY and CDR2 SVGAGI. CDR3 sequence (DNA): TGTGCCAGCAGTTACGGGAGCGGCTACACCTTC. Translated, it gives CASSYGSGYTF.

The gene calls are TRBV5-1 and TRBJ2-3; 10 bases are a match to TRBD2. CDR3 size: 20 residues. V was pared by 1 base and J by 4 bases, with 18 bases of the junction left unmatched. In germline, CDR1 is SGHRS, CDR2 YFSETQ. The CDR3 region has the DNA TGCGCCAGCAGCTTGTTTGCTAGCGGGAGCACCGAGGGCGGAGCAGATACGCAGTATTTT. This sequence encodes CASSLFASGSTEGGADTQYF.

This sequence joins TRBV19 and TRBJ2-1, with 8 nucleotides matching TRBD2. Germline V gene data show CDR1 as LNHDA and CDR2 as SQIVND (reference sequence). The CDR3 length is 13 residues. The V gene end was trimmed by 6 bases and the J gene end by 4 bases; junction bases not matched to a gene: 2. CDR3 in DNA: TGTGCCAGTAGCGGGAGGGCTTACAATGAGCAGTTCTTC. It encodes CASSGRAYNEQFF.

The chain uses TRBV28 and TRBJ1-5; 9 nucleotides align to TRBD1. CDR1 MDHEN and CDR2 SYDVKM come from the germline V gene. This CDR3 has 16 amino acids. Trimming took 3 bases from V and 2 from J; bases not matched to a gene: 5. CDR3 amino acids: CASSLARTGGNQPQHF. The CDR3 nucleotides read TGTGCCAGCAGTTTGGCTCGGACAGGGGGCAATCAGCCCCAGCATTTT.

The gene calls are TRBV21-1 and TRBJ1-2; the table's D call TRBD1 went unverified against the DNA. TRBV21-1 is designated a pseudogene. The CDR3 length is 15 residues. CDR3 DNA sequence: TGTGCCAGCAGCAAAGGGGACAGCTTTTCCGATGGCTACACCTTC. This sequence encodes CASSKGDSFSDGYTF.

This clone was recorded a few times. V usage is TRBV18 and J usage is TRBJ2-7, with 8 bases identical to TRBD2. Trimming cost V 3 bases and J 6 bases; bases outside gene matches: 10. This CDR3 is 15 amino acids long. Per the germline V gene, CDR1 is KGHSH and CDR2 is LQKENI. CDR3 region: CASSPKIAGLPEQYF. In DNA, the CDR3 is TGTGCCAGCTCACCCAAAATAGCGGGACTTCCCGAGCAGTACTTC. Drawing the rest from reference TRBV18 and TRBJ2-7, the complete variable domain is NAGVMQNPRHLVRRRGQEARLRCSPMKGHSHVYWYRQLPEEGLKFMVYLQKENIIDESGMPKERFSAEFPKEGPSILRIQQVVRGDSAAYFCASSPKIAGLPEQYFGPGTRLTVT.

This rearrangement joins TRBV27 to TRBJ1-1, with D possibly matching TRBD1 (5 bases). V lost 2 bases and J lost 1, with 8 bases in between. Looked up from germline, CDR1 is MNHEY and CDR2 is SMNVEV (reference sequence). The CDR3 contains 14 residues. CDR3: CASSLSQGNTEAFF. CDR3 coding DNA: TGTGCCAGCAGTTTAAGCCAGGGGAACACTGAAGCTTTCTTT.

Written as DNA, the CDR3 is TGCGCCAGCAGCTTGGTGGGGACAGGCTACAATGAGCAGTTCTTC. As protein: CASSLVGTGYNEQFF. V and J are TRBV5-1 and TRBJ2-1; 8 nucleotides agree with TRBD1. Looked up from germline, CDR1 is SGHRS and CDR2 is YFSETQ. V lost 0 bases and J lost 3; bases outside the gene matches: 2. The CDR3 is made up of 15 amino acids.

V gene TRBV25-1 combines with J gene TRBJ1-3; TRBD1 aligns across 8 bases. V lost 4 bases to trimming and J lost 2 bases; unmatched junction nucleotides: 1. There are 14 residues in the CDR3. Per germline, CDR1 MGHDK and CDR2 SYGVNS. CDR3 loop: CASSATGAGNTIYF. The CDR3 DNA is TGTGCCAGCAGTGCGACAGGGGCTGGAAACACCATATATTTT.

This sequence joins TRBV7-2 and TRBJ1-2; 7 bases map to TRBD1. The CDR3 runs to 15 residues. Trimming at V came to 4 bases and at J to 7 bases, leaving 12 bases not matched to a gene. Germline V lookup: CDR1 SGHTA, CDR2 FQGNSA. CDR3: CASSSYLTGVGGYTF. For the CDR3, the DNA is TGTGCCAGCAGCTCGTACCTTACAGGGGTTGGTGGCTACACCTTC.

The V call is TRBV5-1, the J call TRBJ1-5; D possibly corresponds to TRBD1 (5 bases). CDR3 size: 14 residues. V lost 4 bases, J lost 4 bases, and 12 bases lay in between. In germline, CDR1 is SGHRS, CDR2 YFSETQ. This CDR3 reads CASSPTTDNQPQHF. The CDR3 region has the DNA TGCGCCAGCAGCCCGACGACAGATAATCAGCCCCAGCATTTT.

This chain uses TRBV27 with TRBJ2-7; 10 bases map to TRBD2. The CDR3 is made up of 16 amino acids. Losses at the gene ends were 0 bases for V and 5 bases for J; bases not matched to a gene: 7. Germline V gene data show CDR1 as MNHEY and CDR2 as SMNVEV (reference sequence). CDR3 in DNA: TGTGCCAGCAGTTTATCGATCCTAGCGGGGGTCCACGAGCAGTACTTC. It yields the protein CASSLSILAGVHEQYF.

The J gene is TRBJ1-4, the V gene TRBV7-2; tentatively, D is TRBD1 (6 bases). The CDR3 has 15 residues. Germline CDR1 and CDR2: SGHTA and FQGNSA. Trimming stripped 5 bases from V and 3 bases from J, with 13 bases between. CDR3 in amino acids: CASSPRGNPNEKLFF. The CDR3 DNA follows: TGTGCCAGCAGCCCTAGGGGGAACCCTAATGAAAAACTGTTTTTT.

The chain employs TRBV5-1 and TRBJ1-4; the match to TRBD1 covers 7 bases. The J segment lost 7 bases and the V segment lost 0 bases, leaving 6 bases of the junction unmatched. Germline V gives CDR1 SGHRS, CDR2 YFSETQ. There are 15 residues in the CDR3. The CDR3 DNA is TGCGCCAGCAGCTTGGCCTTTCAGGGGGGTGAAAAACTGTTTTTT. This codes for CASSLAFQGGEKLFF. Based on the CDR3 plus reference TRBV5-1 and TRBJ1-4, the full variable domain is KAGVTQTPRYLIKTRGQQVTLSCSPISGHRSVSWYQQTPGQGLQFLFEYFSETQRNKGNFPGRFSGRQFSNSRSEMNVSTLELGDSALYLCASSLAFQGGEKLFFGSGTQLSVL.